The 19 T cell receptor beta chains listed next were all sequenced from one sample in a study of glioma-infiltrating T cells. The iRepertoire nested amplicon-rescue multiplex PCR amplified TCR alpha and beta CDR3s from RNA. TCRdb analysed the multiplex PCR reads with MiXCR anew, one entry per CDR3 protein. The sample has about 140,000 distinct CDR3 sequences, around 40% seen once. Sequenced: glioma tissue, nonneoplastic brain tissue, or PBMCs (not recorded which). Receptors were obtained from a human donor with low-grade glioma or glioblastoma, undergoing nonglioma brain surgery, or in good health (not recorded which).

Ten or more counts support this clonotype. The V and J genes are TRBV6-1 and TRBJ1-1; D perhaps matches TRBD1 (5 bases). Looked up from germline, CDR1 is MNHNS and CDR2 is SASEGT. CDR3 length: 12 amino acids. Trimming left V 5 bases short and J 6 bases short, with 10 bases between. CDR3: CASSHRRSEAFF. The DNA for the CDR3 is TGTGCCAGCAGTCACAGGCGGTCTGAAGCTTTCTTT.

A few counts support this clonotype. The rearrangement links TRBV3-1 to TRBJ2-7; 7 bases match TRBD2. The CDR3 has 12 residues. With V trimmed by 6 bases and J by 5 bases, 4 bases remained unmatched. Germline V CDR1 and CDR2: LGHDT, YNNKEL (reference sequence). In nucleotides, the CDR3 is TGTGCCAGCAGTCCCGGGACTAACGAGCAGTACTTC. Its translation: CASSPGTNEQYF.

The rearrangement links TRBV20-1 to TRBJ1-5, with a weak D call TRBD1 (5 bases). The ends were cut back, 1 base at V and 0 bases at J, with 13 bases in the middle. The CDR3 is made up of 16 amino acids. Germline CDR1 DFQATT, CDR2 SNEGSKA (reference sequence). The CDR3 reads CSARGETDYSNQPQHF. The CDR3 DNA sequence: TGCAGTGCTAGAGGTGAGACAGATTATAGCAATCAGCCCCAGCATTTT.

The V call is TRBV20-1, the J call TRBJ1-1; D is unresolved. Looked up from germline, CDR1 is DFQATT and CDR2 is SNEGSKA (reference sequence). Trimming stripped 3 bases from V and 4 bases from J, with 12 bases between. The CDR3 runs 13 residues. The CDR3 DNA is TGCAGTGCTAGCGGGGAGGTAGGCACTGAAGCTTTCTTT. This translates into CSASGEVGTEAFF.

The chain employs TRBV12-5 and TRBJ2-7; 7 nucleotides match TRBD1. This CDR3 has 11 amino acids. Germline V gives CDR1 LGHNT, CDR2 FRNRAP. Trimming removed 6 bases from V and 13 bases from J; junction bases left unmatched: 9. In DNA, the CDR3 is TGTGCTAGTGGCGCCGGGACAGCCCTTTACTTC. Its protein product is CASGAGTALYF.

This clonotype was observed at least ten times. This rearrangement joins TRBV20-1 to TRBJ1-1; TRBD1 agrees at 9 bases. V lost 2 bases and J lost 1; bases outside the gene matches: 8. The CDR3 loop spans 16 amino acids. Germline CDR1 is DFQATT and CDR2 is SNEGSKA (reference sequence). This CDR3 reads CSARPGTGRGNTEAFF. CDR3 nucleotides: TGCAGTGCTAGACCCGGGACAGGGAGGGGGAACACTGAAGCTTTCTTT.

This clonotype has a handful of counts. The chain employs TRBV6-5 and TRBJ2-1; 9 positions agree with TRBD1. This CDR3 has 14 residues. Germline V gene sequence: CDR1 MNHEY, CDR2 SVGAGI. The ends lost 10 bases at V and 4 bases at J; junction bases unmatched: 8. CDR3 protein: CATSTGTGYNEQFF. The CDR3 DNA reads TGTGCCACCTCAACCGGGACAGGGTACAATGAGCAGTTCTTC.

The chain recombines TRBV27 with TRBJ1-2, with D unclear. V was pared by 6 bases and J by 7 bases, with 18 bases between. This CDR3 comprises 14 residues. The germline CDR1 and CDR2 sequences are MNHEY and SMNVEV (reference sequence). The CDR3 loop is CASSPIPSSGGYTF. The CDR3 nucleotides are TGTGCCAGCAGCCCAATCCCCTCTAGCGGTGGCTACACCTTC.

This clonotype has more than one count but fewer than ten. J is TRBJ1-6 and V is TRBV28, with 7 bases that match TRBD1. The CDR3 runs 13 residues. With 3 bases clipped from V and 10 bases from J, the junction kept 3 bases outside the gene matches. CDR1 is MDHEN and CDR2 is SYDVKM in the germline V gene. CDR3 bases: TGTGCCAGCAGTTTGCAGGGGGACTCACCCCTCCACTTT. Its translation is CASSLQGDSPLHF.

This sequence joins TRBV2 and TRBJ2-7, with D perhaps matching TRBD1 (5 bases). The germline gives CDR1 SNHLY, CDR2 FYNNEI. The CDR3 length is 14 residues. V was pared by 5 bases and J by 0 bases, with 11 bases between. CDR3 loop: CASSRQWTSYEQYF. CDR3 bases: TGTGCCAGCAGTCGACAGTGGACCTCCTACGAGCAGTACTTC.

The chain joins TRBV27 to TRBJ1-1; no clear D gene. V dropped 7 bases and J dropped 6 bases, with 0 bases sitting between them. There are 8 residues in the CDR3. Germline CDR1 is MNHEY and CDR2 is SMNVEV (reference sequence). This chain's CDR3 is CASTEAFF. In nucleotides, the CDR3 is TGTGCCAGCACTGAAGCTTTCTTT.

In the case of this clonotype: A much bigger clone sits one base away, suggesting this may be a read error. The CDR3 protein is CASSFMVSTEAFF. The CDR3 nucleotides read TGTGCCAGCAGTTTTATGGTGAGCACTGAAGCTTTCTTT. The chain has TRBV27 and TRBJ1-1, with unresolved D. The CDR3 runs 13 residues. The germline gives CDR1 MNHEY, CDR2 SMNVEV (reference sequence). V was pared by 3 bases and J by 4 bases, with 9 bases between.

The chain recombines TRBV6-9 with TRBJ2-7; 7 nucleotides agree with TRBD1. V gave up 3 bases and J gave up 5 bases; unmatched junction bases: 10. Germline V lookup: CDR1 MNHGY, CDR2 SVAAGI. The CDR3 spans 15 residues. As DNA, the CDR3 is TGTGCCAGCAGTTACCAGATAGGGGGCGGCCACGAGCAGTACTTC. Its protein is CASSYQIGGGHEQYF.

The gene calls are TRBV27 and TRBJ2-1; D perhaps matches TRBD2 (7 bases). Between the trimmed V and J ends, which lost 3 bases and 4 bases, there was a span of 13 bases. The germline V gene has CDR1 MNHEY and CDR2 SMNVEV (reference sequence). The length of the CDR3 is 15 residues. Written as DNA, the CDR3 is TGTGCCAGCAGTTTGGAGGGGGGGAGGTACAATGAGCAGTTCTTC. Encoded protein: CASSLEGGRYNEQFF.

V and J are TRBV4-2 and TRBJ2-3; a weak D match, TRBD2 (6 bases). The CDR3 runs 13 residues. Germline CDR1 and CDR2: LGHNA and YNFKEQ. V was pared by 6 bases and J by 5 bases, with 12 bases between. The CDR3 DNA reads TGTGCCAGCAGTCCGGGAGTCAGAGATACGCAGTATTTT. Translated: CASSPGVRDTQYF.

The V and J genes are TRBV14 and TRBJ2-7, with D perhaps TRBD1 (7 bases). V shed 2 bases and J shed 4 bases, with 12 bases lying between them. Per the germline V gene, CDR1 is SGHDN and CDR2 is FVKESK. The CDR3 sequence is 14 residues long. The chain's CDR3 is CASSQQGGWYEQYF. The CDR3, as DNA: TGTGCCAGCAGCCAACAGGGGGGTTGGTACGAGCAGTACTTC. Combining the CDR3 with reference TRBV14 and TRBJ2-7 gives the whole variable domain EAGVTQFPSHSVIEKGQTVTLRCDPISGHDNLYWYRRVMGKEIKFLLHFVKESKQDESGMPNNRFLAERTGGTYSTLKVQPAELEDSGVYFCASSQQGGWYEQYFGPGTRLTVT.

The gene calls are TRBV28 and TRBJ2-5; 13 nucleotides agree with TRBD2. V shed 6 bases and J 5 bases; nucleotides not matched to a gene: 9. The CDR3 sequence is 16 residues long. Germline CDR1 is MDHEN and CDR2 is SYDVKM. CDR3 sequence (DNA): TGTGCCAGCAGGCCTAGGACTAGCGGGAGAATGGAGACCCAGTACTTC. Its translation: CASRPRTSGRMETQYF.

The V and J genes are TRBV2 and TRBJ2-1; 10 bases match TRBD1. Germline CDR1 is SNHLY and CDR2 is FYNNEI. The CDR3 has 15 residues. J gave up 7 bases and V 7 bases, and 10 bases lay outside the gene matches. The CDR3 DNA sequence: TGTGCCAGCAACCCGGGACAGGGGTCTGGTAATGAGCAGTTCTTC. This codes for CASNPGQGSGNEQFF.

V is TRBV24-1 and J is TRBJ2-5, with 10 nucleotides matching TRBD1. CDR1 and CDR2 (germline): KGHDR, SFDVKD. There are 13 residues in the CDR3. V shed 12 bases and J 5 bases; nucleotides not matched to a gene: 8. This chain's CDR3 is CAAASGQGETQYF. The CDR3 bases are TGTGCCGCAGCATCGGGACAGGGGGAGACCCAGTACTTC.